This T cell receptor beta chain appears in the sequencing data of a study of blood T cell repertoires in COVID-19. Sequenced by immunoSEQ multiplex PCR; TCRdb stores in-frame clones only, minus some. The repertoire holds 180,000 or so clones, with roughly 85% as singletons. Germline V gives CDR1 KGHSH, CDR2 LQKENI. This CDR3 has 14 residues. Trimming took off 4 bases at V and 3 bases at J, with 12 bases between the two ends. The gene calls are TRBV18 and TRBJ1-1; D unresolved. Input material: peripheral blood. This receptor was identified in an elderly woman with acute or convalescent COVID-19. The CDR3: CASSQNSGDTEAFF. Here the CDR3 DNA reads TGTGCCAGCTCACAAAACAGCGGAGACACTGAAGCTTTCTTT.